The clone carrying this T cell receptor beta chain was found a few times. The sample comes from a study of cytomegalovirus exposure and HLA in healthy donors. Germline V CDR1 and CDR2: SGHTA, FQGTGA. This CDR3 is 14 amino acids long. The J segment lost 5 bases and the V segment lost 5 bases, leaving 8 bases of the junction unmatched. Researchers ran the PCR with 60 Vbeta and 13 Jbeta primers. The method was immunoSEQ multiplex PCR; TCRdb's version includes in-frame clones alone and lacks a portion of them. The sample has more than 100,000 clones, 65% to 80% seen once; the top ten hold 30%. What was sequenced was PBMCs. This rearrangement joins TRBV7-3 to TRBJ1-1; 7 nucleotides agree with TRBD1. The clonotype was recovered from a man in his sixties in good health and CMV-seropositive. The CDR3 sequence is CASSATGVATEAFF. Here the CDR3 DNA reads TGTGCCAGCAGCGCTACAGGGGTCGCGACTGAAGCTTTCTTT.